These 30 T cell receptor beta chains came from one sample sequenced in a study of T-cell memory formation after mild COVID-19. MiXCR, applied by TCRdb to the 5' RACE reads, yields one record per CDR3 protein. The sample records over 300,000 distinct CDR3 sequences, 20% to 25% being singletons. Sequencing was performed on PBMCs or a T cell subset sorted from them (not recorded which). The origin of the receptors is a man aged 18 to 35 who had mild COVID-19 (a few samples of this study predate the infection). Cell type and time point are not known.

This clonotype was counted a few times. In nucleotides, the CDR3 is TGTGCCAGCAGCTTACAACCGGGACAGGGGGGCTATGGCTACACCTTC. Amino acid sequence: CASSLQPGQGGYGYTF. The chain uses TRBV7-8 and TRBJ1-2, with 11 positions matching TRBD1. This CDR3 comprises 16 residues. Germline V lookup: CDR1 SGHVS, CDR2 FQNEAQ. Germline trimming cut 2 bases from V and 4 bases from J; bases unmatched to any gene: 6. The complete variable domain, with remaining parts taken from reference TRBV7-8 and TRBJ1-2, reads GAGVSQSPRYKVAKRGQDVALRCDPISGHVSLFWYQQALGQGPEFLTYFQNEAQLDKSGLPSDRFFAERPEGSVSTLKIQRTQQEDSAVYLCASSLQPGQGGYGYTFGSGTRLTVV.

This clonotype showed up just a few times. CDR3 amino acids: CATALDRAYEQYF. The CDR3 nucleotides are TGTGCCACCGCCCTCGACCGAGCCTACGAGCAGTACTTC. The chain is built from TRBV7-8 and TRBJ2-7; D uncertain. The CDR3 consists of 13 residues. CDR1 and CDR2 from the germline V gene are SGHVS and FQNEAQ. Trimming stripped 10 bases from V and 2 bases from J, with 15 bases between.

This clonotype has a handful of counts. V is TRBV7-2 and J is TRBJ2-3, with D possibly being TRBD2 (5 bases). The germline V and J ends were trimmed by 5 bases and 3 bases, with 9 bases remaining between them. The CDR3 runs to 13 residues. Germline lookup yields CDR1 SGHTA and CDR2 FQGNSA. CDR3 amino acids: CASSRDWTDTQYF. The CDR3, as DNA: TGTGCCAGCAGCCGGGATTGGACAGATACGCAGTATTTT.

The J gene is TRBJ1-1, the V gene TRBV7-2, with D uncertain. CDR3 length equals 14 residues. Germline V gene sequence: CDR1 SGHTA, CDR2 FQGNSA. Trimming left V 1 base short and J 4 bases short, with 10 bases between. CDR3 nucleotide sequence: TGTGCCAGCAGCTTAGGGTCAAGGATCACTGAAGCTTTCTTT. The encoded protein is CASSLGSRITEAFF.

The genes are TRBV29-1 and TRBJ2-7; 8 bases are shared with TRBD1. V shed 6 bases, J shed 3 bases, and the junction held 4 bases outside the gene matches. Germline CDR1 is SQVTM and CDR2 is ANQGSEA. CDR3 size: 12 residues. The CDR3 nucleotides are TGCAGCGTGGGGGACAGGCTCTACGAGCAGTACTTC. Amino acids: CSVGDRLYEQYF.

The DNA of the CDR3 is TGTGCCAGCAGTTTATACCGGGGCGCGACTGAAGCTTTCTTT. Translating it yields CASSLYRGATEAFF. The chain uses TRBV27 and TRBJ1-1; perhaps TRBD1 as D (5 bases). Per germline, CDR1 MNHEY and CDR2 SMNVEV (reference sequence). Trimming shortened V by 1 base and J by 5 bases, and 11 bases separated the two germline ends. This CDR3 spans 14 amino acids.

V is TRBV29-1 and J is TRBJ2-1; D might be TRBD2 (5 bases). Trimming took off 2 bases at V and 9 bases at J, with 14 bases between the two ends. In germline, CDR1 is SQVTM, CDR2 ANQGSEA. The CDR3 has 13 residues. The CDR3 DNA follows: TGCAGCGTTGAAAACCCACTTGCGGGTGAGCAGTTCTTC. Translation: CSVENPLAGEQFF.

This clonotype was found a few times. The chain recombines TRBV2 with TRBJ1-1; D is uncertain. Germline CDR1 SNHLY, CDR2 FYNNEI. The CDR3 is 11 amino acids. V shed 4 bases and J shed 6 bases, with 6 bases lying between them. CDR3 in DNA: TGTGCCAGCAGTGTTATCGCTGAAGCTTTCTTT. It codes for CASSVIAEAFF.

The V gene is TRBV10-3, the J gene TRBJ2-5, with D possibly being TRBD1 (6 bases). CDR3 length: 14 amino acids. CDR1 and CDR2 from the germline V gene are ENHRY and SYGVKD. Between the trimmed V and J ends, which lost 4 bases and 4 bases, there was a span of 13 bases. The CDR3 DNA reads TGTGCCATCAGTGGAAGGGACACTGGAGAGACCCAGTACTTC. It encodes CAISGRDTGETQYF.

There are a few counts of this clonotype. This rearrangement joins TRBV4-1 to TRBJ1-5; no definite D call. The V end lost 0 bases, the J end lost 7 bases, and 10 bases lay between the germline ends. CDR3 size: 14 residues. From germline, CDR1 is MGHRA and CDR2 YSYEKL. In nucleotides, the CDR3 is TGCGCCAGCAGCCAAGAAGGAGGCGGACAGCCCCAGCATTTT. Translated, it gives CASSQEGGGQPQHF.

J is TRBJ1-2 and V is TRBV12-3 or TRBV12-4; a possible D gene is TRBD1 (5 bases). The V gene lost 4 bases and the J gene lost 7 bases, with 16 bases spanning the gap. This CDR3 has 14 residues. CDR3 loop: CASSYQRGSLGYTF. CDR3 nucleotides: TGTGCCAGCAGTTATCAACGGGGGTCCCTTGGCTACACCTTC.

The CDR3 coding sequence is TGTGCCAGCAGCTTGGTGGATCCCACAGATACGCAGTATTTT. It encodes CASSLVDPTDTQYF. The chain combines TRBV5-5 with TRBJ2-3; unclear D gene. Germline loops: CDR1 SGHKS, CDR2 YYEKEE (reference sequence). This CDR3 contains 14 residues. V was clipped by 0 bases and J by 2 bases, with 7 bases between them.

This clonotype was seen a handful of times. The chain employs TRBV27 and TRBJ2-5, with 10 bases that match TRBD1. Germline loops: CDR1 MNHEY, CDR2 SMNVEV (reference sequence). V lost 5 bases and J lost 2; bases outside the gene matches: 2. This CDR3 is 14 amino acids long. CDR3 sequence reads: CASSPDRGQETQYF. The CDR3 nucleotides read TGTGCCAGCAGTCCGGACAGGGGGCAAGAGACCCAGTACTTC.

This clonotype occurred a few times. The chain is built from TRBV11-2 and TRBJ2-3, with D tentatively TRBD2 (5 bases). Trimming removed 3 bases from V and 4 bases from J, with 11 bases in between. Germline V CDR1 and CDR2: SGHAT, FQNNGV. This CDR3 comprises 14 residues. The CDR3 DNA is TGTGCCAGCAGCTTGGAGGTGATGGCAGATACGCAGTATTTT. Its translation is CASSLEVMADTQYF.

This clonotype has a handful of counts. The chain carries TRBV12-3 or TRBV12-4 and TRBJ1-1, with D perhaps matching TRBD1 (6 bases). The CDR3 runs 12 residues. V was pared by 5 bases and J by 7 bases, with 11 bases between. This chain's CDR3 is CASSDGGVEAFF. The CDR3 region has the DNA TGTGCCAGCAGTGACGGGGGCGTTGAAGCTTTCTTT.

This clonotype appeared a few times. The chain has TRBV12-3 or TRBV12-4 and TRBJ2-3, with 11 positions matching TRBD2. The V segment lost 6 bases and the J segment 4 bases; nucleotides outside the gene matches: 6. CDR3 length: 15 residues. CDR3: CASRLSGGAADTQYF. The DNA of the CDR3 is TGTGCCAGCAGACTTAGCGGGGGGGCCGCAGATACGCAGTATTTT.

The chain joins TRBV12-3 or TRBV12-4 to TRBJ2-2, with 11 bases matching TRBD1. V lost 6 bases, J lost 5 bases, and 5 bases stayed unmatched. The CDR3 is 15 residues long. As DNA, the CDR3 is TGTGCCAGCAGCCGGACAGGGGGCTTAACCGGGGAGCTGTTTTTT. Amino acid sequence: CASSRTGGLTGELFF.

The CDR3 DNA reads TGTGCCAGCAGCTTATCTCTCGGAGGGCGCGACGAGCAGTACGTC. Protein product: CASSLSLGGRDEQYV. The chain is built from TRBV7-2 and TRBJ2-7; D is perhaps TRBD2 (6 bases). The ends were cut back, 2 bases at V and 5 bases at J, with 16 bases in the middle. CDR1 is SGHTA and CDR2 is FQGNSA in the germline V gene. CDR3 length equals 15 residues.

This rearrangement joins TRBV7-8 to TRBJ2-5, with 8 bases matching TRBD2. Trimming removed 4 bases from V and 5 bases from J; junction bases left unmatched: 3. Germline lookup yields CDR1 SGHVS and CDR2 FQNEAQ. CDR3 length: 13 residues. The CDR3 sequence is CASSWRLAETQYF. CDR3 coding DNA: TGTGCCAGCAGCTGGAGACTAGCGGAGACCCAGTACTTC.

This clonotype was seen only a few times. The chain links TRBV4-1 to TRBJ2-7, with D perhaps TRBD1 (6 bases). Trimming cost V 9 bases and J 0 bases, with 21 bases left between them. This CDR3 has 16 residues. The V gene's germline CDR1 is MGHRA and CDR2 YSYEKL. CDR3 sequence: CASEGVGTHGSYEQYF. CDR3 DNA sequence: TGCGCCAGTGAGGGGGTGGGGACCCATGGCTCCTACGAGCAGTACTTC.

This rearrangement joins TRBV6-1 to TRBJ1-5, with D tentatively TRBD1 (5 bases). The CDR3 covers 15 residues. V dropped 5 bases and J dropped 5 bases, with 16 bases sitting between them. Germline CDR1 MNHNS, CDR2 SASEGT. CDR3 DNA: TGTGCCAGCAGTTCCACCCGGGGCAGGGATCAGCCCCAGCATTTT. Its protein product is CASSSTRGRDQPQHF.

This clonotype was seen many times. J is TRBJ2-3 and V is TRBV20-1; maybe TRBD2 (7 bases). With 7 bases removed from V and 5 bases from J, the gap between germline ends came to 16 bases. This CDR3 has 13 residues. Germline CDR1 and CDR2: DFQATT and SNEGSKA (reference sequence). The CDR3: CSDQRGAGDTQYF. The CDR3 DNA reads as TGCAGTGATCAACGGGGGGCGGGAGATACGCAGTATTTT.

The J gene is TRBJ1-3, the V gene TRBV4-3; 7 bases agree with TRBD1. After removal of 0 bases from V and 5 bases from J, the junction contained 4 bases not matched to a gene. This CDR3 has 15 amino acids. Looked up from germline, CDR1 is LGHNA and CDR2 is YSLEER. CDR3 region: CASSQDRDRRNTIYF. The CDR3 DNA reads as TGCGCCAGCAGCCAAGATCGGGACAGACGAAACACCATATATTTT.

This clonotype has a handful of counts. The chain combines TRBV24-1 with TRBJ1-1; the D is unclear. The V end was cut by 0 bases, the J end by 3 bases, with 7 bases between. This CDR3 is built from 14 residues. Germline values: CDR1 KGHDR, CDR2 SFDVKD. The CDR3 reads CATSDLQPDTEAFF. CDR3 DNA sequence: TGTGCCACCAGTGATTTGCAACCAGACACTGAAGCTTTCTTT.

This clonotype showed up just a few times. The chain employs TRBV5-6 and TRBJ2-3; no definite D call. V was pared by 0 bases and J by 4 bases, with 9 bases between. Germline lookup yields CDR1 SGHDT and CDR2 YYEEEE. The CDR3 is 14 amino acids. As DNA, the CDR3 is TGTGCCAGCAGCTTGGTCGGGCGGTCAGATACGCAGTATTTT. This gives the protein CASSLVGRSDTQYF.

The chain links TRBV10-3 to TRBJ2-5; D not certain. The CDR3 totals 14 residues. V lost 7 bases, J lost 0 bases, and 12 bases lay in between. Germline CDR1 is ENHRY and CDR2 is SYGVKD. The CDR3 sequence: CAITRGPYQETQYF. The CDR3 DNA reads TGTGCCATCACTCGCGGACCTTACCAAGAGACCCAGTACTTC.

The chain couples TRBV7-2 to TRBJ2-2; the match to TRBD2 covers 12 bases. The CDR3 is 15 amino acids. The germline V gene has CDR1 SGHTA and CDR2 FQGNSA. J was trimmed by 6 bases and V by 5 bases; bases with no gene match: 4. This chain's CDR3 is CASSPTSGGAGELFF. CDR3 sequence (DNA): TGTGCCAGCAGCCCGACTAGCGGGGGTGCCGGGGAGCTGTTTTTT.

In this sample, this clonotype turned up a few times. The chain carries TRBV6-5 and TRBJ2-5; D not certain. Trimming removed 2 bases at V and 2 bases at J, with 6 bases between. In germline, CDR1 is MNHEY, CDR2 SVGAGI. The CDR3 runs to 13 residues. This CDR3 reads CASSYAEQETQYF. The CDR3 nucleotides are TGTGCCAGCAGTTACGCGGAACAAGAGACCCAGTACTTC.

The V gene is TRBV4-3, the J gene TRBJ2-2, with D perhaps TRBD1 (6 bases). Deletions cut 4 bases from V and 3 bases from J, with 12 bases between. Germline assignment: CDR1 LGHNA and CDR2 YSLEER. The CDR3 sequence is 15 residues long. The DNA for the CDR3 is TGCGCCAGCAGCCGGGGGAAGGGGGACACCGGGGAGCTGTTTTTT. It is translated as CASSRGKGDTGELFF.

The chain is built from TRBV12-3 or TRBV12-4 and TRBJ1-6; unclear D gene. The CDR3 extends over 12 amino acids. Trimming cost V 4 bases and J 12 bases, with 10 bases left between them. This chain's CDR3 is CASSSLVGPLHF. CDR3 bases: TGTGCCAGCAGTTCCCTGGTGGGACCCCTCCACTTT.